This T cell receptor (beta chain) was sequenced during a study of blood T cell repertoires in COVID-19. The overall study: The United States, Italy and Spain were the sources of the acute and convalescent COVID-19 samples. PBMCs, B-cell-depleted T cells, or T cells provided the cDNA or gDNA that made up the material.

As processed by the authors: The assay estimated nucleated cells by amplifying reference gene primers. Here immunoSEQ multiplex PCR was the method, and the copy in TCRdb shows in-frame clones only, minus some. V, J and clone size are those of that table, while D and trimming were read from the DNA. The repertoire holds 150,000 to 200,000 clones, with more than 70% as singletons. V shed 2 bases and J shed 0 bases, with 7 bases lying between them. Germline V CDR1 and CDR2: MNHNS, SASEGT. The CDR3 runs to 14 residues. The clonotype comes from a middle-aged man with active or convalescent COVID-19. This rearrangement joins TRBV6-1 to TRBJ1-1; D is ambiguous. Sequenced input: peripheral blood. CDR3 sequence (DNA): TGTGCCAGCAGTGAACGTGGGCTGAACACTGAAGCTTTCTTT. Translating gives CASSERGLNTEAFF.